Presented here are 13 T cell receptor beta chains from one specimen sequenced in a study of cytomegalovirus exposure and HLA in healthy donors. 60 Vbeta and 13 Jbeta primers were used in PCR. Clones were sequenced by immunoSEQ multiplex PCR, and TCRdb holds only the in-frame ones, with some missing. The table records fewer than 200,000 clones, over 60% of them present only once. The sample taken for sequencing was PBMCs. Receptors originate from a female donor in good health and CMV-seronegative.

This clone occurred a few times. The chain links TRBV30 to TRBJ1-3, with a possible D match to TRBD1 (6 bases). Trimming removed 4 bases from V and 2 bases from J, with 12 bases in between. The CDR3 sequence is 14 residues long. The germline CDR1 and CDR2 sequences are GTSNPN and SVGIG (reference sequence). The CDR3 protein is CAWIWGGPGNTIYF. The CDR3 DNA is TGTGCCTGGATTTGGGGGGGCCCTGGAAACACCATATATTTT.

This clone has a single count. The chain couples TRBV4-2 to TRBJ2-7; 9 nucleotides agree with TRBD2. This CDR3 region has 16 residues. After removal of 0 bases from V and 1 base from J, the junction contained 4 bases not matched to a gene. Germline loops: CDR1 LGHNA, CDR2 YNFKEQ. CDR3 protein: CASSQDPAGGSYEQYF. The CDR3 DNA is TGTGCCAGCAGCCAAGACCCAGCGGGGGGATCCTACGAGCAGTACTTC.

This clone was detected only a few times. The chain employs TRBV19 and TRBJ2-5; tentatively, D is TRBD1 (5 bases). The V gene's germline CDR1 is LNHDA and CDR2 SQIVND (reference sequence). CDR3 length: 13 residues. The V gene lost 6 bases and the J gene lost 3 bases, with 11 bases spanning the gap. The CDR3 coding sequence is TGTGCCAGTAGGGCGGCGGACAAAGAGACCCAGTACTTC. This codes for CASRAADKETQYF.

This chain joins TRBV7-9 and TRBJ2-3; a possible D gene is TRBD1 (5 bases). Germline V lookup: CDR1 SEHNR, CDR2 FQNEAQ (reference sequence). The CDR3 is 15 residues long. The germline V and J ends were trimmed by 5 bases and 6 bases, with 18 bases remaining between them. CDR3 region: CASSTQAQGIDTQYF. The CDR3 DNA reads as TGTGCCAGCAGCACCCAAGCCCAGGGAATTGATACGCAGTATTTT. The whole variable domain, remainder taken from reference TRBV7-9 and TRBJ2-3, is DTGVSQNPRHKITKRGQNVTFRCDPISEHNRLYWYRQTLGQGPEFLTYFQNEAQLEKSRLLSDRFSAERPKGSFSTLEIQRTEQGDSAMYLCASSTQAQGIDTQYFGPGTRLTVL.

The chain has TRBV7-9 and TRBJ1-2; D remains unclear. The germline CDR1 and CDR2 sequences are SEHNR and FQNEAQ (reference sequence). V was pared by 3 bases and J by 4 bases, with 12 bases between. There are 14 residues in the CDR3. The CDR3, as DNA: TGTGCCAGCAGCTTCCGGGGATTAGGCTATGGCTACACCTTC. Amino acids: CASSFRGLGYGYTF.

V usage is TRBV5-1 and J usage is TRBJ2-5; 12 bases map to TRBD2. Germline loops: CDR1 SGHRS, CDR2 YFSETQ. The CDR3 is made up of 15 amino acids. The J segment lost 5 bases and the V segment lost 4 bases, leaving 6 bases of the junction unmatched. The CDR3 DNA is TGCGCCAGCAGCCCCGGACTAGCGGGGTGGGAGACCCAGTACTTC. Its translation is CASSPGLAGWETQYF.

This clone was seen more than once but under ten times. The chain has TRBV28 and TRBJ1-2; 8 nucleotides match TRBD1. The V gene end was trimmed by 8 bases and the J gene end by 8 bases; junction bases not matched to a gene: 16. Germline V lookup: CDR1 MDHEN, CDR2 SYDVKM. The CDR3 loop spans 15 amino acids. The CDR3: CASRYSDRGGQGYTF. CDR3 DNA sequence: TGTGCCAGCCGGTACTCTGACAGGGGCGGCCAGGGCTACACCTTC.

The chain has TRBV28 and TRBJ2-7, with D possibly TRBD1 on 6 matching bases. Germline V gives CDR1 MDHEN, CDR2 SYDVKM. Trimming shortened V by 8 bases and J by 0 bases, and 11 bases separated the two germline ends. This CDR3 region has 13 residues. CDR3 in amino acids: CASDRSSSYEQYF. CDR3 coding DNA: TGTGCCAGCGACAGGTCGAGCTCCTACGAGCAGTACTTC.

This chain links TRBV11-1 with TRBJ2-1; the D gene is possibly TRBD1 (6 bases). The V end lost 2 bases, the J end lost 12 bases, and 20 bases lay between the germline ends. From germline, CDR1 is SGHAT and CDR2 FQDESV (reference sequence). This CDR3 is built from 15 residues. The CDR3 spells CASSLRPGVGAGQFF. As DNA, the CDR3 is TGTGCCAGCAGCTTACGCCCAGGGGTGGGGGCTGGGCAGTTCTTC.

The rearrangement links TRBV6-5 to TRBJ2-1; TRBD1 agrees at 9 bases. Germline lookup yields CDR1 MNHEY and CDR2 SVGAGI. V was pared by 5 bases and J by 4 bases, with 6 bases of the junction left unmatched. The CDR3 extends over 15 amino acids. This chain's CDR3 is CASSAGDRAYNEQFF. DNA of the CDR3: TGTGCCAGCAGTGCCGGGGACAGGGCATACAATGAGCAGTTCTTC.

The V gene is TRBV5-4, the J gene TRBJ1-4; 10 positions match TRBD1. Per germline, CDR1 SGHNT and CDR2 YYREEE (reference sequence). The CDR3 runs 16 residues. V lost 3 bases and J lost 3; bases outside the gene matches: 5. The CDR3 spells CASSWRQGASNEKLFF. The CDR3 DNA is TGTGCCAGCAGCTGGAGACAGGGGGCGTCTAATGAAAAACTGTTTTTT.

In nucleotides, the CDR3 is TGTGCCAGCAGTCAAGCGACCACAAGCACAGATACGCAGTATTTT. Its protein is CASSQATTSTDTQYF. This chain connects TRBV7-9 to TRBJ2-3; no reliable D call. CDR1 is SEHNR and CDR2 is FQNEAQ in the germline V gene (reference sequence). Trimming cost V 6 bases and J 0 bases, with 13 bases left between them. The CDR3 covers 15 residues.

CDR3 sequence: CASSPGLAGGPGTDTQYF. CDR3 coding DNA: TGTGCCAGCAGCCCCGGACTAGCGGGAGGGCCTGGTACAGATACGCAGTATTTT. The chain combines TRBV4-2 with TRBJ2-3; 15 bases fit TRBD2. J gave up 3 bases and V 4 bases, and 8 bases lay outside the gene matches. The V gene's germline CDR1 is LGHNA and CDR2 YNFKEQ. This CDR3 contains 18 residues.